Listed below are T cell receptor beta chains from one sample, sequenced in a study of early T cells in non-severe SARS-CoV-2 infection. One entry per CDR3 protein results from TCRdb running MiXCR on the 5' RACE reads. The sample lists about 60,000 distinct CDR3 sequences, approximately 9% occurring once. Sequenced input: whole blood. These receptors originate from an adult who was a healthcare worker with PCR-confirmed SARS-CoV-2 infection or an uninfected control (not recorded which). The CDR3 runs from the conserved cysteine through the conserved F or W. The D gene is left open where the match is weak. Only some rows state a clone size, as once, few, many or a class for expanded clones.

D | size | J | V | CDR3 | DNA
- | many | TRBJ1-5 | TRBV20-1 | CSAWSAQLKQPQHF | TGCAGTGCTTGGTCGGCACAGCTGAAACAGCCCCAGCATTTT
- | - | TRBJ1-4 | TRBV12-3/TRBV12-4 | CASSSRTGRGEKLFF | TGTGCCAGCAGTTCCAGGACGGGGCGGGGTGAAAAACTGTTTTTT
- | once | TRBJ2-3 | TRBV27 | CASRYQLWGDTQYF | TGTGCCAGCCGATATCAACTGTGGGGGGATACGCAGTATTTT
TRBD1 | - | TRBJ2-1 | TRBV9 | CASSVGQGGNNKQFF | TGTGCCAGCAGCGTAGGACAGGGGGGAAACAATAAGCAGTTCTTC
- | many | TRBJ2-5 | TRBV11-2 | CASSLEIRQTQYF | TGTGCCAGCAGCTTAGAGATCCGTCAGACCCAGTACTTC
TRBD2 | few | TRBJ2-2 | TRBV12-3/TRBV12-4 | CASSLGGSTGELFF | TGTGCCAGCAGTTTAGGCGGGAGCACCGGGGAGCTGTTTTTT
- | - | TRBJ2-7 | TRBV29-1 | CSVEDPGRAYEQYF | TGCAGCGTTGAAGATCCCGGCAGGGCCTACGAGCAGTACTTC
- | few | TRBJ2-2 | TRBV10-3 | CAIRAGTTNTGELFF | TGTGCCATCAGGGCAGGGACAACGAACACCGGGGAGCTGTTTTTT
TRBD2 | many | TRBJ2-3 | TRBV10-2 | CASSVIAGGGDTQYF | TGCGCCAGCAGTGTAATAGCGGGAGGGGGAGATACGCAGTATTTT
- | few | TRBJ1-5 | TRBV20-1 | CSARDFPGVSAQPQHF | TGCAGTGCTAGAGATTTTCCAGGGGTCTCCGCTCAGCCCCAGCATTTT
TRBD2 | many | TRBJ2-7 | TRBV4-3 | CASSQGLAGASYEQYF | TGCGCCAGCAGCCAAGGACTAGCGGGGGCCTCCTACGAGCAGTACTTC
- | many | TRBJ2-5 | TRBV7-9 | CASSLPTEPSSVTQYF | TGTGCCAGCAGCCTCCCGACTGAACCCTCAAGTGTGACCCAGTACTTC
- | few | TRBJ2-1 | TRBV4-3 | CASSPGVGRLAQGNEQFF | TGCGCCAGCAGCCCGGGGGTCGGTAGGCTAGCCCAGGGCAATGAGCAGTTCTTC
- | - | TRBJ1-3 | TRBV7-2 | CVSSLGTSKTGNTIYF | TGTGTCAGCAGCTTAGGGACATCGAAAACCGGAAACACCATATATTTT
- | few | TRBJ2-7 | TRBV19 | CASSVYVGGYEQYF | TGTGCCAGTAGTGTCTACGTGGGGGGCTACGAGCAGTACTTC
- | few | TRBJ1-6 | TRBV27 | CASSPRGTLVLDSPLHF | TGTGCCAGCAGTCCACGCGGGACATTGGTTTTGGATTCACCCCTCCACTTT
TRBD2 | many | TRBJ2-2 | TRBV4-1 | CASSPLTSGRAGGELFF | TGCGCCAGCAGCCCCCTCACTAGCGGGAGGGCAGGTGGGGAGCTGTTTTTT
- | few | TRBJ2-7 | TRBV7-2 | CASSPGEQILYEQYF | TGTGCCAGCAGCCCCGGGGAACAGATTCTTTACGAGCAGTACTTC
TRBD1 | many | TRBJ1-6 | TRBV7-2 | CASSSRTGGHPSYNSPLHF | TGTGCCAGCAGCTCACGGACAGGGGGGCATCCATCCTATAATTCACCCCTCCACTTT
- | few | TRBJ2-2 | TRBV10-3 | CAISESRGTGELFF | TGTGCCATCAGTGAGTCGAGAGGCACCGGGGAGCTGTTTTTT
- | - | TRBJ1-5 | TRBV7-2 | CASSLAGGVGQPQHF | TGTGCCAGCAGCTTAGCGGGAGGGGTTGGTCAGCCCCAGCATTTT
- | few | TRBJ1-6 | TRBV6-2/TRBV6-3 | CASSYPEDTNSPLHF | TGTGCCAGCAGTTACCCGGAAGACACCAATTCACCCCTCCACTTT
TRBD1 | many | TRBJ2-7 | TRBV19 | CASSQDRGVYEQYF | TGTGCCAGTAGCCAGGACAGGGGAGTCTACGAGCAGTACTTC
TRBD1 | few | TRBJ1-3 | TRBV11-2 | CASSLATGASGNTIYF | TGTGCCAGCAGCTTGGCGACAGGGGCCTCTGGAAACACCATATATTTT
- | - | TRBJ1-4 | TRBV29-1 | CSVELTVNEKLFF | TGCAGCGTTGAATTGACAGTTAATGAAAAACTGTTTTTT
- | few | TRBJ2-1 | TRBV27 | CASSLGREYNEQFF | TGTGCCAGCAGTCTGGGACGGGAGTACAATGAGCAGTTCTTC
TRBD1 | many | TRBJ1-6 | TRBV6-2/TRBV6-3 | CASSLRQGIIGSPLHF | TGTGCCAGCAGTTTGAGACAGGGGATTATCGGTTCACCCCTCCACTTT
TRBD2 | few | TRBJ2-1 | TRBV20-1 | CSAPRGYNEQFF | TGCAGTGCCCCGCGGGGGTACAATGAGCAGTTCTTC
- | many | TRBJ2-7 | TRBV28 | CASSTPGVSYEQYF | TGTGCCAGCAGTACCCCGGGGGTCAGCTACGAGCAGTACTTC